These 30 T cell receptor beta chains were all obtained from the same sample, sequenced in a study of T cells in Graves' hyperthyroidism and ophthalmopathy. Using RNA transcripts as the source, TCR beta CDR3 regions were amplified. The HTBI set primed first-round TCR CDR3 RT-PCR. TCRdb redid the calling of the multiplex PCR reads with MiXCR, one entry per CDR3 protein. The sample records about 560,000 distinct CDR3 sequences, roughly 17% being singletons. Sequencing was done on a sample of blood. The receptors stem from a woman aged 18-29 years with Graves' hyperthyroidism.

The CDR3 nucleotides are TGTGCCAGCAGCCGAAGAAGGGGTGCCGGGGCCAACGTCCTGACTTTC. It translates to CASSRRRGAGANVLTF. The chain has TRBV28 and TRBJ2-6; tentative D call: TRBD1 (5 bases). Trimming removed 6 bases at V and 4 bases at J, with 16 bases between. CDR1 is MDHEN, CDR2 SYDVKM, per germline. The CDR3 loop spans 16 amino acids.

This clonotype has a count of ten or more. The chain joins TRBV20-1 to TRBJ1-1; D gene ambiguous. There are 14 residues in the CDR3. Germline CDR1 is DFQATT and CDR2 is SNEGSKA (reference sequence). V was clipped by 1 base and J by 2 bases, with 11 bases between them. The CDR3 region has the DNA TGCAGTGCTAGAGTATGGAGACCAAACACTGAAGCTTTCTTT. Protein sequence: CSARVWRPNTEAFF.

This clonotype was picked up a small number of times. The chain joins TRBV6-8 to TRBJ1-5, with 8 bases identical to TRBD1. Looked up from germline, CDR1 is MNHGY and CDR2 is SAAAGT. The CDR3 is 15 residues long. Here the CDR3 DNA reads TGTGCGACCCCCACGGGACAGGTCAGCAATCAGCCCCAGCATTTT. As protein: CATPTGQVSNQPQHF.

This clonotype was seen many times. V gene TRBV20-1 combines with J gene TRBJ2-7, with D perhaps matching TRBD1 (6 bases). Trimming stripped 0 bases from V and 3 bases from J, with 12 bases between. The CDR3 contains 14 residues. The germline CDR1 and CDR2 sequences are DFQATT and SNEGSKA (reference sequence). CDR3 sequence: CSARDNRVVYEQYF. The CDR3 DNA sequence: TGCAGTGCTAGAGATAACAGGGTGGTCTACGAGCAGTACTTC.

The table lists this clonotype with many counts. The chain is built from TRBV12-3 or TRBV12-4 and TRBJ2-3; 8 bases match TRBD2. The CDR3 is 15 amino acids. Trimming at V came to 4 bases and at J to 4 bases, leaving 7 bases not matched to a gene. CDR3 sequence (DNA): TGTGCCAGCAGTTCCTCAACGGGGGGGTCAGATACGCAGTATTTT. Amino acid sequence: CASSSSTGGSDTQYF.

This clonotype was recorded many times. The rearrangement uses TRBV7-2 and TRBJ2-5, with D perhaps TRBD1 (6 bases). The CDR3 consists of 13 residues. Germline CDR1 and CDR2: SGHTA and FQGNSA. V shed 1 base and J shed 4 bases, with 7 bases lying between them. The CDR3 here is CASSLDRVETQYF. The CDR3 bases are TGTGCCAGCAGCTTAGACAGGGTAGAGACCCAGTACTTC.

DNA for the CDR3: TGTGCCAGCCCGCCTGAAAAACTGTTTTTT. This translates into CASPPEKLFF. The gene calls are TRBV9 and TRBJ1-4; D gene uncertain. This CDR3 has 10 amino acids. Trimming left V 7 bases short and J 7 bases short, with 5 bases between. The germline CDR1 and CDR2 sequences are SGDLS and YYNGEE.

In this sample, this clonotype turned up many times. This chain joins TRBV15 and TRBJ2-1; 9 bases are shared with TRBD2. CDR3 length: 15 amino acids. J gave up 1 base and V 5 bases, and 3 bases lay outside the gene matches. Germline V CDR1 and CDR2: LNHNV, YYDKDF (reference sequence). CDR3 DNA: TGTGCCACCAGCGTAGCGGGAGAATCCTACAATGAGCAGTTCTTC. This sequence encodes CATSVAGESYNEQFF.

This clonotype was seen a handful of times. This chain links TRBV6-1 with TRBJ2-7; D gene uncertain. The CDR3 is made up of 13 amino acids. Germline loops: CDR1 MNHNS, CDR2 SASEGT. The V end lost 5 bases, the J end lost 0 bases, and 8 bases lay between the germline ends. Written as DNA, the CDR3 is TGTGCCAGCAGTTCACAGCCCTCCTACGAGCAGTACTTC. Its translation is CASSSQPSYEQYF.

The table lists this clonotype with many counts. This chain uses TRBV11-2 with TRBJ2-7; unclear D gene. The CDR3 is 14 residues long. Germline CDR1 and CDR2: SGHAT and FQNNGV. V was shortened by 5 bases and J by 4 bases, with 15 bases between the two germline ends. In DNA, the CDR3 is TGTGCCAGCAGCCTTGGGGTGAATCGTTACGAGCAGTACTTC. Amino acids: CASSLGVNRYEQYF.

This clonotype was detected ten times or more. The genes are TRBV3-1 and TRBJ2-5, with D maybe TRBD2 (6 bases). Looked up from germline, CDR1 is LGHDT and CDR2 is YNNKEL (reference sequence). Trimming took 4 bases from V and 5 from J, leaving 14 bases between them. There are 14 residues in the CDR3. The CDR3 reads CASSLTTSLETQYF. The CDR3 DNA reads TGTGCCAGCAGCCTTACGACTAGTCTGGAGACCCAGTACTTC.

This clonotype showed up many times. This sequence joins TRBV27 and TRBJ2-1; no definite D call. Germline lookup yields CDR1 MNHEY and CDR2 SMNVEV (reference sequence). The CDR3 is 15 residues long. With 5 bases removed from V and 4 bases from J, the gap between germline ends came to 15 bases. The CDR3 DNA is TGTGCCAGCAGTCCCCCGGGTACTTGGTACAATGAGCAGTTCTTC. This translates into CASSPPGTWYNEQFF.

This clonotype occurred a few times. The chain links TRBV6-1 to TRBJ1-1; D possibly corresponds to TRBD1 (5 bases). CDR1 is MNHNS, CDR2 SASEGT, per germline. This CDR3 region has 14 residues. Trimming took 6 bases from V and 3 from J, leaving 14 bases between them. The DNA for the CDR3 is TGTGCCAGCAGCCAAAAAGGGGAGTACACTGAAGCTTTCTTT. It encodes CASSQKGEYTEAFF.

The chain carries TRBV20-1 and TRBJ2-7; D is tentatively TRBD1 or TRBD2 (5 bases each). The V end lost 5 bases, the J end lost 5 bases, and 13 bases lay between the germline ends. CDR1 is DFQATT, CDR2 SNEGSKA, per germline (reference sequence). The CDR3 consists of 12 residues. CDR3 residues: CSAPRGDHEQYF. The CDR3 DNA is TGCAGTGCTCCTCGAGGGGACCACGAGCAGTACTTC.

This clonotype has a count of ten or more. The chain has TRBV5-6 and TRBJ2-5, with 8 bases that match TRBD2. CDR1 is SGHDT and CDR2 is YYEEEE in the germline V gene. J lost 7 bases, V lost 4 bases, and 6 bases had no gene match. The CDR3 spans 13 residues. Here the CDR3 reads CASSTTSVATQYF. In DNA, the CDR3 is TGTGCCAGCAGCACGACTAGCGTCGCGACCCAGTACTTC.

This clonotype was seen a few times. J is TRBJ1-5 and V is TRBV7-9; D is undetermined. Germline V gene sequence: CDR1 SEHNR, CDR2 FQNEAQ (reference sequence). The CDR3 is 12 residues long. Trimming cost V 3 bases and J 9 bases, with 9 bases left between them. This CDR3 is CASSFMGGPQHF. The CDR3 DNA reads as TGTGCCAGCAGCTTTATGGGTGGGCCCCAGCATTTT.

CDR3: CAWSVQSEKLFF. The CDR3 DNA reads TGTGCCTGGAGTGTACAGTCTGAAAAACTGTTTTTT. The chain has TRBV30 and TRBJ1-4; D uncertain. CDR3 length: 12 residues. Germline lookup yields CDR1 GTSNPN and CDR2 SVGIG (reference sequence). Trimming cost V 0 bases and J 7 bases, with 6 bases left between them.

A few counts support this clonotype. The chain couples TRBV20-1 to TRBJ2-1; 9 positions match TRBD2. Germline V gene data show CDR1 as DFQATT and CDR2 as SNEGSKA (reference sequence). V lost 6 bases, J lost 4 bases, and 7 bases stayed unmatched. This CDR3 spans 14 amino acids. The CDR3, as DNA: TGCAGTGCCAAGGGACTAGCCGGATACAATGAGCAGTTCTTC. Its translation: CSAKGLAGYNEQFF.

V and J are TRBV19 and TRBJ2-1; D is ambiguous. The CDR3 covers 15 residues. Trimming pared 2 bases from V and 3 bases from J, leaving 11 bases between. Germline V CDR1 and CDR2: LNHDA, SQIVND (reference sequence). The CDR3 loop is CASSITRVVYNEQFF. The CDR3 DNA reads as TGTGCCAGTAGTATAACAAGGGTTGTCTACAATGAGCAGTTCTTC.

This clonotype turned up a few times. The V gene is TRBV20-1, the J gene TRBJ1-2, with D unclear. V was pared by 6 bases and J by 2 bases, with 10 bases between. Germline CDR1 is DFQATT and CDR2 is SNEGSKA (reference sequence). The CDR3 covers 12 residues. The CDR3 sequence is CSAPTSNYGYTF. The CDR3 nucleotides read TGCAGTGCGCCTACTTCAAACTATGGCTACACCTTC.

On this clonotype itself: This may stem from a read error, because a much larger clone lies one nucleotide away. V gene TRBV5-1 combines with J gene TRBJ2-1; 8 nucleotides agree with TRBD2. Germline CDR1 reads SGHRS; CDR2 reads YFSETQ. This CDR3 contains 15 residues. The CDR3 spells CASNLKSGSAHEQFF. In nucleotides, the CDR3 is TGCGCCAGCAACTTGAAGAGCGGGAGCGCTCATGAGCAGTTCTTC.

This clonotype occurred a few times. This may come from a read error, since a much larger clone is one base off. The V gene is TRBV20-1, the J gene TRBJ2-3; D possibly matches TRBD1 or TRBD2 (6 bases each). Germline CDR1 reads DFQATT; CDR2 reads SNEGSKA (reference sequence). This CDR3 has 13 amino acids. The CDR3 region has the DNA TGCAGTGCTTCGGGGGCCGGCACAGATACGCGGTATTTT. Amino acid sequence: CSASGAGTDTRYF.

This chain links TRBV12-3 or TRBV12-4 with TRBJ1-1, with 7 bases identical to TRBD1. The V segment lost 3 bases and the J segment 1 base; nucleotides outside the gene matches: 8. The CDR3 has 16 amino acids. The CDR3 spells CASSFWEGAGNTEAFF. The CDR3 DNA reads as TGTGCCAGCAGTTTCTGGGAGGGGGCGGGGAACACTGAAGCTTTCTTT.

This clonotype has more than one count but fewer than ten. The CDR3 loop reads CASSQARQGIPKDIQYF. CDR3 DNA sequence: TGCGCCAGCAGCCAAGCCCGACAGGGCATTCCCAAGGACATTCAGTACTTC. The rearrangement joins TRBV4-1 to TRBJ2-4; 7 bases are a match to TRBD1. The germline V gene encodes CDR1 MGHRA and CDR2 YSYEKL. The CDR3 runs to 17 residues. Unmatched junction bases numbered 14, after V lost 1 base and J lost 8 bases.

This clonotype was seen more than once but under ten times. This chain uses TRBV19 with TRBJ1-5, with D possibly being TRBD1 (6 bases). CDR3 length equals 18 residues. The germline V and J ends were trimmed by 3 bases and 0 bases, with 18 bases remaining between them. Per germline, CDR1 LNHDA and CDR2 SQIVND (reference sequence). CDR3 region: CASSILNRAYDSNQPQHF. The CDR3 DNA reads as TGTGCCAGTAGTATTCTAAACAGGGCATACGATAGCAATCAGCCCCAGCATTTT.

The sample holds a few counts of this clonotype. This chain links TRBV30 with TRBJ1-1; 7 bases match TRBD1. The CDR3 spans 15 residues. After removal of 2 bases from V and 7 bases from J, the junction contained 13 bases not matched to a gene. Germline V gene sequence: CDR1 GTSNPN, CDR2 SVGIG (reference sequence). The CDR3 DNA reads TGTGCCTGGAGTCTCGGAGACAGGGTAAAGAATGAAGCTTTCTTT. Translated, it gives CAWSLGDRVKNEAFF.

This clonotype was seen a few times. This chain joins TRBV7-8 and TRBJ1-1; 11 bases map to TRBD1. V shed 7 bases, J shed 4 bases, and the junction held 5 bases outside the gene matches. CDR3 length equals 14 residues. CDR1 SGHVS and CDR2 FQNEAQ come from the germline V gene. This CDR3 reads CASTSGTGGTEAFF. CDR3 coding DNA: TGTGCCAGCACCTCCGGGACAGGGGGCACTGAAGCTTTCTTT.

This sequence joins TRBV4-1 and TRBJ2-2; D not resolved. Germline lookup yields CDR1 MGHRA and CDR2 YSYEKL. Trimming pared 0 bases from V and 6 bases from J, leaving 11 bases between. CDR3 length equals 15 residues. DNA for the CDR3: TGCGCCAGCAGCCAAGATAGTCTGCTCGCCGGGGAGCTGTTTTTT. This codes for CASSQDSLLAGELFF.

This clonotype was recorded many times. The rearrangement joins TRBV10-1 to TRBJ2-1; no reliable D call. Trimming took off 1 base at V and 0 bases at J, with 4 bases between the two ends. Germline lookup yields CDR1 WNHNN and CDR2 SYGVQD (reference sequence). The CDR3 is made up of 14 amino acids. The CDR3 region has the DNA TGCGCCAGCAGTGAGTGGAGCTCCTACAATGAGCAGTTCTTC. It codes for CASSEWSSYNEQFF.

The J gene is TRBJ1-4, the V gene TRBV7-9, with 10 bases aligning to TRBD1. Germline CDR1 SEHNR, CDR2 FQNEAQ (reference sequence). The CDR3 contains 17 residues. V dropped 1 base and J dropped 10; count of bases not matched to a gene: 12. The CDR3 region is CASSLGSQGTGDGKLFF. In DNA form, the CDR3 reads TGTGCCAGCAGCTTAGGCAGCCAAGGGACAGGGGACGGAAAACTGTTTTTT.